One and the same sample provided the 30 T cell receptor beta chains below, sequenced in a study of cytomegalovirus exposure and HLA in healthy donors. Produced via immunoSEQ multiplex PCR; TCRdb's table is partial and in-frame only. The table shows more than 120,000 clones, with 87% occurring only once. Material for sequencing was PBMCs. The source of these receptors is a man aged 18-30 years in good health and CMV-seropositive.

The chain couples TRBV4-1 to TRBJ2-3; tentative D call: TRBD2 (6 bases). The V gene's germline CDR1 is MGHRA and CDR2 YSYEKL. This CDR3 contains 16 residues. Deletions cut 5 bases from V and 6 bases from J, with 21 bases between. CDR3 DNA sequence: TGCGCCAGCAGCTTTGCGGGACGGCAAAACGGGGATACGCAGTATTTT. Protein product: CASSFAGRQNGDTQYF.

The gene calls are TRBV5-1 and TRBJ2-1; TRBD1 might be the D (6 bases). Germline values: CDR1 SGHRS, CDR2 YFSETQ. There are 14 residues in the CDR3. V was shortened by 4 bases and J by 8 bases, with 16 bases between the two germline ends. The DNA of the CDR3 is TGCGCCAGCAGCAGACTACAGGGAGTAGATGAGCAGTTCTTC. This gives the protein CASSRLQGVDEQFF.

The J gene is TRBJ2-5, the V gene TRBV5-1, with unresolved D. Germline values: CDR1 SGHRS, CDR2 YFSETQ. This CDR3 has 15 residues. V was clipped by 5 bases and J by 1 base, with 15 bases between them. CDR3 loop: CASRTSQMSQETQYF. The CDR3 coding sequence is TGCGCCAGCAGGACCTCACAGATGAGCCAAGAGACCCAGTACTTC.

The CDR3 nucleotides are TGTGCCAGCAAATTAGCGGGAGAGACCAAAAACATTCAGTACTTC. Its protein product is CASKLAGETKNIQYF. The V gene is TRBV2, the J gene TRBJ2-4, with TRBD2 matching over 9 bases. Germline loops: CDR1 SNHLY, CDR2 FYNNEI. The CDR3 consists of 15 residues. With V trimmed by 7 bases and J by 2 bases, 6 bases remained unmatched.

This clone is categorized as medium-sized (0.01 to 0.1%). The genes are TRBV19 and TRBJ1-5, with TRBD1 matching over 9 bases. The germline CDR1 and CDR2 sequences are LNHDA and SQIVND (reference sequence). V was clipped by 5 bases and J by 4 bases; unmatched bases: 12. The CDR3 consists of 17 residues. CDR3 region: CASSRGQGGNQNQPQHF. The CDR3 DNA follows: TGTGCCAGTAGTCGGGGACAGGGAGGGAACCAAAATCAGCCCCAGCATTTT.

The rearrangement links TRBV4-2 to TRBJ1-2; D not certain. This CDR3 comprises 13 residues. V lost 4 bases to trimming and J lost 2 bases, with 8 bases between them. Germline CDR1 reads LGHNA; CDR2 reads YNFKEQ. The CDR3 region is CASSPPGNYGYTF. CDR3 nucleotides: TGTGCCAGCAGCCCCCCGGGGAACTATGGCTACACCTTC.

The V gene is TRBV27, the J gene TRBJ2-3; 8 nucleotides line up with TRBD1. The CDR3 loop spans 16 amino acids. Trimming at V came to 2 bases and at J to 0 bases, leaving 4 bases not matched to a gene. Germline V gives CDR1 MNHEY, CDR2 SMNVEV (reference sequence). CDR3 bases: TGTGCCAGCAGTTTACAGGGGGCCTCTAGCACAGATACGCAGTATTTT. Protein product: CASSLQGASSTDTQYF.

The chain is built from TRBV5-6 and TRBJ1-1; 8 bases fit TRBD1. Per the germline V gene, CDR1 is SGHDT and CDR2 is YYEEEE. This CDR3 has 13 residues. Unmatched junction bases numbered 4, after V lost 4 bases and J lost 5 bases. As DNA, the CDR3 is TGTGCCAGCAGCAGACAGGGGTCAACTGAAGCTTTCTTT. It is translated as CASSRQGSTEAFF.

V and J are TRBV5-1 and TRBJ2-1, with TRBD2 matching 8 bases. V shed 2 bases and J 2 bases; nucleotides not matched to a gene: 3. Germline V gene sequence: CDR1 SGHRS, CDR2 YFSETQ. The CDR3 is 15 amino acids. The CDR3 region has the DNA TGCGCCAGCAGCTTAGCGGGAGATACCTACAATGAGCAGTTCTTC. Amino acid sequence: CASSLAGDTYNEQFF.

V and J are TRBV18 and TRBJ2-1; 13 bases line up with TRBD2. The length of the CDR3 is 16 residues. V was pared by 6 bases and J by 5 bases, with 7 bases of the junction left unmatched. CDR1 KGHSH and CDR2 LQKENI come from the germline V gene. The CDR3 nucleotides are TGTGCCAGCTCCCCCTTGGGACTAGCGGGAAACAATGAGCAGTTCTTC. Translated: CASSPLGLAGNNEQFF.

The rearrangement joins TRBV9 to TRBJ1-1, with D uncertain. Trimming cost V 3 bases and J 1 base, with 10 bases left between them. CDR1 is SGDLS, CDR2 YYNGEE, per germline. The CDR3 extends over 14 amino acids. The CDR3 region has the DNA TGTGCCAGCAGCGCCCGTTCGGGGAACACTGAAGCTTTCTTT. This sequence encodes CASSARSGNTEAFF.

The table lists this clone with a count of one. V usage is TRBV10-2 and J usage is TRBJ2-7; no definite D call. V gave up 2 bases and J gave up 3 bases, with 5 bases separating them. The germline CDR1 and CDR2 sequences are WSHSY and SAAADI. This CDR3 has 12 amino acids. This CDR3 reads CASSEVDYEQYF. In DNA form, the CDR3 reads TGCGCCAGCAGTGAGGTAGACTACGAGCAGTACTTC.

The chain links TRBV30 to TRBJ1-2; D is perhaps TRBD1 (5 bases). CDR3 length: 15 residues. V lost 4 bases to trimming and J lost 2 bases, with 17 bases between them. CDR1 and CDR2 (germline): GTSNPN, SVGIG (reference sequence). The CDR3: CAWKLTATTNYGYTF. The DNA for the CDR3 is TGTGCCTGGAAGTTGACAGCCACGACCAACTATGGCTACACCTTC.

This clone was observed once. The V and J genes are TRBV30 and TRBJ1-1; D is possibly TRBD1 (5 bases). Germline CDR1 reads GTSNPN; CDR2 reads SVGIG (reference sequence). The CDR3 runs 11 residues. Between the trimmed V and J ends, which lost 0 bases and 11 bases, there was a span of 10 bases. In DNA form, the CDR3 reads TGTGCCTGGAGTGTGGGGGGGATTGCTTTCTTT. Amino acids: CAWSVGGIAFF.

The chain recombines TRBV29-1 with TRBJ1-6; a weak D match, TRBD1 (5 bases). CDR1 and CDR2 (germline): SQVTM, ANQGSEA. V was cut by 4 bases and J by 7 bases, with 11 bases left in between. The CDR3 extends over 13 amino acids. The CDR3 loop reads CSVGDRDNSPLHF. The CDR3, as DNA: TGCAGCGTTGGTGACAGAGACAATTCACCCCTCCACTTT.

This chain joins TRBV7-2 and TRBJ2-3, with a possible D match to TRBD1 (6 bases). Trimming removed 1 base from V and 5 bases from J, with 13 bases in between. This CDR3 has 15 amino acids. The germline V gene has CDR1 SGHTA and CDR2 FQGNSA. Here the CDR3 reads CASSLDGDTGDTQYF. The CDR3 coding sequence is TGTGCCAGCAGCTTAGACGGGGACACAGGAGATACGCAGTATTTT.

The chain uses TRBV5-4 and TRBJ2-7; tentative D call: TRBD2 (5 bases). This CDR3 contains 13 residues. The V and J ends lost 0 bases and 7 bases respectively, with 11 bases between them. Germline loops: CDR1 SGHNT, CDR2 YYREEE (reference sequence). The CDR3, as DNA: TGTGCCAGCAGCTTGGGAGAGGGCAGGGAGCAGTACTTC. Its translation: CASSLGEGREQYF.

The chain joins TRBV11-2 to TRBJ2-7; D is ambiguous. The CDR3 extends over 13 amino acids. V was shortened by 0 bases and J by 6 bases, with 9 bases between the two germline ends. Germline V gene data show CDR1 as SGHAT and CDR2 as FQNNGV. CDR3 region: CASSLEPRAEQYF. CDR3 DNA: TGTGCCAGCAGCTTAGAGCCCCGCGCCGAGCAGTACTTC.

The chain employs TRBV6-5 and TRBJ1-2, with a weak D call TRBD1 (5 bases). V was trimmed by 7 bases and J by 4 bases, leaving 13 bases between them. The CDR3 spans 13 residues. CDR1 and CDR2 (germline): MNHEY, SVGAGI. CDR3 loop: CASKRDFSYGYTF. The CDR3 bases are TGTGCCAGCAAGAGGGACTTCAGCTATGGCTACACCTTC.

This clone occurred a few times. J is TRBJ2-7 and V is TRBV18; D gene unclear. In germline, CDR1 is KGHSH, CDR2 LQKENI. The CDR3 is made up of 15 amino acids. Deletions cut 1 base from V and 0 bases from J, with 10 bases between. CDR3 residues: CASSPRYLSSYEQYF. CDR3 coding DNA: TGTGCCAGCTCACCACGTTACCTAAGCTCCTACGAGCAGTACTTC. Drawing the rest from reference TRBV18 and TRBJ2-7, the complete variable domain is NAGVMQNPRHLVRRRGQEARLRCSPMKGHSHVYWYRQLPEEGLKFMVYLQKENIIDESGMPKERFSAEFPKEGPSILRIQQVVRGDSAAYFCASSPRYLSSYEQYFGPGTRLTVT.

This chain connects TRBV27 to TRBJ1-4; 10 nucleotides agree with TRBD1. Unmatched junction bases numbered 5, after V lost 5 bases and J lost 5 bases. Germline V gives CDR1 MNHEY, CDR2 SMNVEV (reference sequence). The CDR3 length is 15 residues. CDR3 region: CASSPGTGANEKLFF. CDR3 sequence (DNA): TGTGCCAGCAGTCCCGGGACAGGGGCCAATGAAAAACTGTTTTTT.

V and J are TRBV6-6 and TRBJ2-7; TRBD2 aligns across 8 bases. Germline CDR1 and CDR2: MNHNY and SVGAGI (reference sequence). V dropped 8 bases and J dropped 0; count of bases not matched to a gene: 6. There are 14 residues in the CDR3. This CDR3 is CASVRGGSSYEQYF. The CDR3 nucleotides are TGTGCCAGCGTACGGGGGGGTAGCTCCTACGAGCAGTACTTC.

This clone was observed a single time. The rearrangement uses TRBV19 and TRBJ1-2, with D possibly TRBD1 on 6 matching bases. Looked up from germline, CDR1 is LNHDA and CDR2 is SQIVND (reference sequence). V lost 5 bases to trimming and J lost 5 bases, with 12 bases between them. This CDR3 spans 13 amino acids. In DNA, the CDR3 is TGTGCCAGTAGTTCAGGGGAAGCTTATGGCTACACCTTC. Translation gives CASSSGEAYGYTF.

V usage is TRBV28 and J usage is TRBJ2-7; TRBD1 aligns across 9 bases. The CDR3 totals 14 residues. Germline values: CDR1 MDHEN, CDR2 SYDVKM. V gave up 5 bases and J gave up 3 bases; unmatched junction bases: 5. The CDR3 is CASSRTGANYEQYF. CDR3 nucleotides: TGTGCCAGCAGTCGGACAGGGGCCAACTACGAGCAGTACTTC.

CDR3 in amino acids: CASSIGLEERGELFF. The DNA of the CDR3 is TGTGCCAGTAGTATAGGGTTAGAGGAGCGTGGGGAGCTGTTTTTT. The rearrangement links TRBV19 to TRBJ2-2; D gene ambiguous. Germline V gene sequence: CDR1 LNHDA, CDR2 SQIVND (reference sequence). Trimming shortened V by 1 base and J by 8 bases, and 14 bases separated the two germline ends. The CDR3 runs to 15 residues. The entire variable domain, with the rest obtained from reference TRBV19 and TRBJ2-2, is as follows: DGGITQSPKYLFRKEGQNVTLSCEQNLNHDAMYWYRQDPGQGLRLIYYSQIVNDFQKGDIAEGYSVSREKKESFPLTVTSAQKNPTAFYLCASSIGLEERGELFFGEGSRLTVL.

The chain has TRBV27 and TRBJ2-1, with 8 bases matching TRBD2. Germline V lookup: CDR1 MNHEY, CDR2 SMNVEV (reference sequence). Trimming at V came to 5 bases and at J to 7 bases, leaving 10 bases not matched to a gene. The CDR3 has 15 residues. The DNA for the CDR3 is TGTGCCAGCAGTGCTACCGGGACTAGTGAGAATGAGCAGTTCTTC. It specifies CASSATGTSENEQFF.

The rearrangement uses TRBV11-2 and TRBJ2-7, with 9 bases matching TRBD1. Germline lookup yields CDR1 SGHAT and CDR2 FQNNGV. CDR3 length: 15 amino acids. After removal of 3 bases from V and 5 bases from J, the junction contained 8 bases not matched to a gene. CDR3 in amino acids: CASSFARTGEHEQYF. The CDR3 bases are TGTGCCAGCAGCTTCGCCAGGACAGGGGAACACGAGCAGTACTTC.

The chain uses TRBV2 and TRBJ2-7; perhaps TRBD2 as D (5 bases). The CDR3 runs 15 residues. In germline, CDR1 is SNHLY, CDR2 FYNNEI. The V end was cut by 2 bases, the J end by 3 bases, with 14 bases between. CDR3: CASSEIIRRYYEQYF. The CDR3 DNA reads as TGTGCCAGCAGTGAAATAATTAGGAGGTACTACGAGCAGTACTTC.

A single count supports this clone. This sequence joins TRBV11-2 and TRBJ1-2; D is perhaps TRBD1 (5 bases). CDR1 and CDR2 from the germline V gene are SGHAT and FQNNGV. V lost 5 bases and J lost 1, with 11 bases in between. There are 14 residues in the CDR3. CDR3 protein: CASSSTGVNYGYTF. The CDR3 DNA is TGTGCCAGCAGCAGTACAGGAGTTAACTATGGCTACACCTTC.

This chain uses TRBV6-1 with TRBJ2-1; D perhaps matches TRBD1 (6 bases). There are 14 residues in the CDR3. Trimming stripped 4 bases from V and 8 bases from J, with 15 bases between. Germline CDR1 reads MNHNS; CDR2 reads SASEGT. In nucleotides, the CDR3 is TGTGCCAGCAGTGGGCGACAGGAATACGATGAGCAGTTCTTC. Its protein product is CASSGRQEYDEQFF.